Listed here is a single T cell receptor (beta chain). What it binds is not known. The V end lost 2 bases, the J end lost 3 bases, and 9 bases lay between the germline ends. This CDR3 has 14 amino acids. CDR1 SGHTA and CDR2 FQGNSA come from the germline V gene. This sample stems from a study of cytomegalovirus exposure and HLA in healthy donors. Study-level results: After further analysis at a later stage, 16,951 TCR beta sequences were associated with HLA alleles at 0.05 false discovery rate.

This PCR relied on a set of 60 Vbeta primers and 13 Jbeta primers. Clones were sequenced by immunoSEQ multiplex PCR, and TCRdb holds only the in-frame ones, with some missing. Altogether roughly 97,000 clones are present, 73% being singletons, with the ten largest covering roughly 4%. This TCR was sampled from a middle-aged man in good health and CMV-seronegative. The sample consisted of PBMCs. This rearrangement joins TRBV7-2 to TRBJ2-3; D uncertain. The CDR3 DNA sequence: TGTGCCAGCAGCTTACGTTCGAGAACAGATACGCAGTATTTT. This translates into CASSLRSRTDTQYF.